This TCR beta chain was documented in a study of blood T cell repertoires in COVID-19. Background on the study: Acute-phase and convalescent COVID-19 samples originated in the United States, Italy and Spain.

V was shortened by 6 bases and J by 4 bases, with 16 bases between the two germline ends. Germline V lookup: CDR1 MNHEY, CDR2 SVGAGI. The length of the CDR3 is 15 residues. Per the original methods: Estimation of nucleated cell counts relied on the amplification of reference gene primers. Sequencing was performed with immunoSEQ multiplex PCR; in TCRdb, only in-frame clones are kept and a portion is missing. V and J calls and clone size are as listed in that table; D and trimming were resolved from the DNA. Counted here are roughly 220,000 clones, 80% to 85% occurring once; the ten biggest clones make up over 7%. The Seattle patients joined while their infection was active and were tracked longitudinally afterward.

This rearrangement joins TRBV6-5 to TRBJ1-5, with a tentative D call TRBD1 (5 bases). Sequenced input: peripheral blood. The sequence was obtained from an elderly woman with COVID-19, enrolled during active disease. Written as DNA, the CDR3 is TGTGCCAGCAGACCCCGACGGGGGATGAATCAGCCCCAGCATTTT. Translation gives CASRPRRGMNQPQHF.